The subject of this entry is one T cell receptor (beta chain). This clonotype has only a few counts. There is no known antigen for this receptor. No base qualities exist here, and no much larger clone lies one base off it. The entry originates in a study of T cells in Graves' hyperthyroidism and ophthalmopathy (dated by TCRdb to the late 2010s). In the study overall: Peripheral blood was collected at initial diagnosis, before any treatment. The approximately 97 discovery patients were randomly divided into training and test sets at a 7:3 ratio. The paper describes TCR Vbeta CDR3 sequencing of 120 to 150 peripheral blood samples, made up of roughly 45 ophthalmopathy patients, 70 to 75 hyperthyroidism patients and 17 progressor patients. Thyroid tissue and blood T-cell repertoires from six Graves' hyperthyroidism patients were also compared in the study. Whether ophthalmopathy could be predicted prospectively was tested in an independent validation cohort made up of approximately 19 hyperthyroidism patients plus 17 patients who later progressed to ophthalmopathy. A discovery cohort of about 95 patients, roughly 40 with Graves' ophthalmopathy and approximately 60 with stable Graves' hyperthyroidism, was used to find distinguishing TCR V-J signatures. After sampling, hyperthyroidism patients received methimazole starting at 30 mg daily, and ophthalmopathy patients received high-dose intravenous methylprednisolone. General study outcomes and caveats: In validation, the model predicted progression to ophthalmopathy a median of roughly 6.5 months before onset, with about 64% sensitivity and around 76% specificity. No statistical method was used to fix the sample size in advance, and group allocation was not hidden from the investigators. Ophthalmopathy was separated from stable hyperthyroidism by a 13 V-J signature model, with 85% to 90% sensitivity and about 81% specificity obtained in cross-validation and 80%/75% obtained in testing. Most expanded thyroid clonotypes (frequency above 0.001) were also detected in blood, a finding suggesting that blood repertoires may reflect thyroid immune responses.

Stable Graves' hyperthyroidism was defined as the absence of progression to ophthalmopathy over 18 months of follow-up. Hyperthyroidism patients were newly diagnosed, with disease duration under 2 months, and aged 18 to 65 years. Any patient with an uncontrolled infection, another autoimmune disease, pregnancy or lactation was excluded. Diagnoses were based on clinical symptoms, serum thyroxine and TRAb, thyroid ultrasound and orbital computed tomography. Ficoll-Paque density gradient centrifugation was used to isolate PBMCs from about 10 ml of fresh peripheral blood. Trizol reagent was used to extract total RNA, and RNA quality was then checked on an Agilent 2100 Bioanalyzer. TCR beta CDR3 regions were amplified from RNA transcripts. For the first round of RT-PCR on the TCR CDR3, the HTBI primer set was used together with the Qiagen OneStep RT-PCR kit. Libraries were constructed in a second round of multiplex PCR, after which size selection and purification were performed. The libraries were sequenced on an Illumina HiSeq2000 using paired-end 100 bp reads. The paper's data handling went like this. SOAPnuke was used to process the raw data, throwing out any read that contained adapters or uncalled bases, had a mean Phred below 15, or lacked an exact constant-primer or identifier match. High-quality paired reads were merged with COPE v1.2.5, and unique nucleotide sequences were defined as clonotypes. MiTCR v1.1 was used to align the clonotypes against IMGT TRBV, TRBD and TRBJ reference segments. Only V-J combinations with frequency above 0.0001, covering 98% to 99.2% of repertoires, were analysed. The TCS score was defined as F50 (clonal expansion) divided by E x V (chaos), with BLOSUM62-based TCRdist calculated between CDR3 peptides within each V-J. Welch's t-statistics and random forest reduced 450 to 600 V-J features to about 12, which were used in a naive Bayes classifier (R e1071). The public reads were reprocessed in TCRdb via fastp at Q25 and MiXCR, keeping in-frame beta chains. Each entry merges the rows of one CDR3 protein and shows their most common DNA and genes. What appears here as the V and J calls and clone size reflects TCRdb's work, not the paper's. This sample gives about 740,000 distinct CDR3 sequences in total; 14% of them show up just once. In total, the top ten clones hold roughly a tenth of the sample.

This TCR was sampled from a woman under 30 with Graves' hyperthyroidism. The source material was blood.

The DNA sequence is TGCGCCAGCAGCCAAGTAGCGAACACGCAGTATTTT. This gives the protein CASSQVANTQYF. The rearranged chain carries TRBV4-1 and TRBJ2-3; TRBD2 might be the D gene, on 5 matching bases. CDR1 MGHRA and CDR2 YSYEKL were looked up in the germline V gene. The CDR3 covers 12 residues, taking in both the cysteine and the phenylalanine. The retained sequence is limited to the CDR3, 36 bases, with the frame set at the first base. V is clipped by 1 base and J by 9 bases, and the sequence between their germline boundaries is 8 bases long.